This T cell receptor beta chain appears in the sequencing data of a study of cytomegalovirus exposure and HLA in healthy donors. Study-level background: Membership in the Caucasian-associated ancestry cluster was found for about 84% of nearly 400 genotyped donors. Overall study results and limits: When the data were analyzed later, several of the most significant clusters appeared to be linked to common viral pathogens.

Germline V gene data show CDR1 as SGDLS and CDR2 as YYNGEE. Trimming left V 1 base short and J 1 base short, with 8 bases between. This CDR3 has 14 residues. The study ran its PCR with 60 Vbeta and 13 Jbeta primers. As handled by the study authors: There were some 87 million unique TCR beta chains by a later count, and approximately 12 million of them were shared. Libraries were prepared by immunoSEQ multiplex PCR; TCRdb keeps only in-frame clonotypes and omits some of them. The V and J calls and clone size were taken over from that table, and D and trimming were inferred from the DNA. This table holds about 160,000 clones, 82% found once. This clone was detected a few times. The antigen is unknown.

This sequence was found in a girl aged 5 to 17 in good health and CMV-seropositive. The sample taken for sequencing was PBMCs. The chain has TRBV9 and TRBJ1-1; perhaps TRBD1 as D (6 bases). The CDR3 nucleotides read TGTGCCAGCAGCGTACAGACAGGGAACACTGAAGCTTTCTTT. It encodes CASSVQTGNTEAFF.